The clone carrying this T cell receptor beta chain was recorded many times. Its antigen is not identified. The CDR3 totals 14 residues. Germline CDR1 SGHRS, CDR2 YFSETQ. V was pared by 0 bases and J by 5 bases, with 11 bases between. TCRdb independently ran MiXCR on the 5' RACE reads; one entry per CDR3 protein. The table shows 250,000 to 350,000 distinct CDR3 sequences, with 8% occurring only once. These data belong to a study of CD8 T cells in ankylosing spondylitis. Study results and caveats: Disease-linked clones, CD8+, were relatively rare in peripheral blood. Significantly higher representation of disease-linked clones was reported for matched ankylosing spondylitis synovial fluid. Among TCR beta sequences, a motif of several highly homologous variants appeared characteristic of ankylosing spondylitis blood.

The TCR originated in a male donor with ankylosing spondylitis. The rearrangement joins TRBV5-1 to TRBJ2-5, with D unresolved. Sequencing was done on a sample of blood, either unsorted or a sorted T cell fraction (not recorded which). In nucleotides, the CDR3 is TGCGCCAGCAGCTTGGAATTTACCGGGGAGACCCAGTACTTC. The encoded protein is CASSLEFTGETQYF.